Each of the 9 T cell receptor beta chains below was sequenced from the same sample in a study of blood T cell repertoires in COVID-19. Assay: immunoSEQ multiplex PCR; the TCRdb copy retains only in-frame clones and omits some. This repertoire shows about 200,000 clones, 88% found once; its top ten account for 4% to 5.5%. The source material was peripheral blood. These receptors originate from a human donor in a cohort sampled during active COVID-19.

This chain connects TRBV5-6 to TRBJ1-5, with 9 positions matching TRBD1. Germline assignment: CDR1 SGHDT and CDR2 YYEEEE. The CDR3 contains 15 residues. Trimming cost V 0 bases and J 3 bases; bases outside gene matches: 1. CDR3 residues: CASSLGTGDNQPQHF. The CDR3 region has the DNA TGTGCCAGCAGCTTGGGGACAGGGGACAATCAGCCCCAGCATTTT.

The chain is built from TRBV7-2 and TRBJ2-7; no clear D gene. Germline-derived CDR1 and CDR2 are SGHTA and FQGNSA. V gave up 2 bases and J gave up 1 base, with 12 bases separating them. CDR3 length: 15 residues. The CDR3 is CASSLFLGQSYEQYF. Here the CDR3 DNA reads TGTGCCAGCAGCTTATTCCTGGGCCAGTCCTACGAGCAGTACTTC.

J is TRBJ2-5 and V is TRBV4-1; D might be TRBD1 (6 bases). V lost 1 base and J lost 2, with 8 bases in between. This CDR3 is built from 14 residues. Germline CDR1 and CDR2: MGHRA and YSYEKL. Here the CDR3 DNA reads TGCGCCAGCAGCCAAGGGACAGTACAAGAGACCCAGTACTTC. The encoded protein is CASSQGTVQETQYF.

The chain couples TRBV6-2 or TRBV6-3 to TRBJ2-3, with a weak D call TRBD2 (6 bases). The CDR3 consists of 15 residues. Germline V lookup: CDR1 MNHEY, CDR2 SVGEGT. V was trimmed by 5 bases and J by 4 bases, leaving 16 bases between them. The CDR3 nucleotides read TGTGCCAGCAGTAAACCGGGAGTCGAAGCAGATACGCAGTATTTT. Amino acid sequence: CASSKPGVEADTQYF.

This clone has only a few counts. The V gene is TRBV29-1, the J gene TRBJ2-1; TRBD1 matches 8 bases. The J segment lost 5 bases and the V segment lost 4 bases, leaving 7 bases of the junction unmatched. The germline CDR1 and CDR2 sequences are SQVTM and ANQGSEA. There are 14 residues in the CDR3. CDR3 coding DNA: TGCAGCGTTGCCCAGGGGGCGGTAAACAATGAGCAGTTCTTC. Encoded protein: CSVAQGAVNNEQFF.

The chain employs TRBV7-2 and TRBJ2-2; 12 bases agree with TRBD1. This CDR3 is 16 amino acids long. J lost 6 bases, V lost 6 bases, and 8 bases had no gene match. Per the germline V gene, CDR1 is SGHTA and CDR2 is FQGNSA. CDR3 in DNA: TGTGCCAGCAGGCAATGGGACAGGGGGCGCGCCGGGGAGCTGTTTTTT. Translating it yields CASRQWDRGRAGELFF.

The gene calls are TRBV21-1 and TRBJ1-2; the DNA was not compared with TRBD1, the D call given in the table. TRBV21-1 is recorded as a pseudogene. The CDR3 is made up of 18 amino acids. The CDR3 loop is CASSKEWSRQGANYGYTF. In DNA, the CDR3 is TGTGCCAGCAGCAAAGAATGGAGCCGACAGGGGGCGAACTATGGCTACACCTTC.

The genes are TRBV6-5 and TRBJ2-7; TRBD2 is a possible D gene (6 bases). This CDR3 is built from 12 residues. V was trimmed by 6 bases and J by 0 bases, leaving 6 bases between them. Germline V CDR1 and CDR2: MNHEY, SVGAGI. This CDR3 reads CASRGGSYEQYF. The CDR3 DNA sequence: TGTGCCAGCAGGGGAGGCTCCTACGAGCAGTACTTC.

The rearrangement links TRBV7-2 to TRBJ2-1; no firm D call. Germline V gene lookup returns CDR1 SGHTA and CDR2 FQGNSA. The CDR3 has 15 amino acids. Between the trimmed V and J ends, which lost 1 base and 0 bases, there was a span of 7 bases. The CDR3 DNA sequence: TGTGCCAGCAGCTTAGAGCCAAACTCCTACAATGAGCAGTTCTTC. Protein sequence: CASSLEPNSYNEQFF.